The TCR beta chain under discussion was sequenced for a study of blood T cell repertoires in COVID-19. On the study more broadly: The cDNA or gDNA used as material had been derived from T cells, B-cell-depleted T cells, or PBMCs.

Original analysis: The authors estimated nucleated cell counts from reference gene primer amplification. The repertoire was sequenced with immunoSEQ multiplex PCR; TCRdb's copy has only in-frame clones and lacks some. V and J calls plus clone size are reproduced from that table; the DNA served to infer D and trimming. The sample has 150,000 to 200,000 clones, over 75% seen once. Per the germline V gene, CDR1 is SGHDN and CDR2 is FVKESK. V gave up 1 base and J gave up 7 bases, with 11 bases separating them. This CDR3 region has 14 residues. This TCR was recovered from a man in his sixties with acute or convalescent COVID-19. This chain uses TRBV14 with TRBJ2-1, with D unclear. The material sequenced was peripheral blood. The CDR3 nucleotides read TGTGCCAGCAGCCAAGGAAAAAGTCTAAATGAGCAGTTCTTC. It is translated as CASSQGKSLNEQFF.